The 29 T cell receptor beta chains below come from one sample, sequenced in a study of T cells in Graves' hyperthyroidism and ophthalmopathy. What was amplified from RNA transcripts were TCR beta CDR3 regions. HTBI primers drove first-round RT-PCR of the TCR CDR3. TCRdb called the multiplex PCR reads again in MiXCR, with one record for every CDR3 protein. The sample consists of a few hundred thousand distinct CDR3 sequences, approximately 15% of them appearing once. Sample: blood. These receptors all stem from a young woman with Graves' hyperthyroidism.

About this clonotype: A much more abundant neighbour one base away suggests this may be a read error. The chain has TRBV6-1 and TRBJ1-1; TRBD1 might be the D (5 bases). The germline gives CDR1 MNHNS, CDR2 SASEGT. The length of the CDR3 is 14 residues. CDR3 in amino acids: CAGSDGGRGTEAFF. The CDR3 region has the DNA TGTGCCGGCAGTGATGGCGGGAGGGGCACTGAAGCTTTCTTT.

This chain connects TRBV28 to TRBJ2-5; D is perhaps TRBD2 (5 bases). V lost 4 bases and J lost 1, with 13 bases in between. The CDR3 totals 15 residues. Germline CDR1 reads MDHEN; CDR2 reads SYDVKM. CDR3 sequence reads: CASSSPADFQETQYF. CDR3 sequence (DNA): TGTGCCAGCAGTTCCCCAGCGGACTTCCAAGAGACCCAGTACTTC.

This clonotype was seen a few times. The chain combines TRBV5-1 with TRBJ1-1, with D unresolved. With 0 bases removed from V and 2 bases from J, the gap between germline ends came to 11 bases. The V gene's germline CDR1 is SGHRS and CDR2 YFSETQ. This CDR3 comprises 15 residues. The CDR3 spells CASSLEGLFNTEAFF. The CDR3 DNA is TGCGCCAGCAGCTTGGAAGGCCTCTTCAACACTGAAGCTTTCTTT.

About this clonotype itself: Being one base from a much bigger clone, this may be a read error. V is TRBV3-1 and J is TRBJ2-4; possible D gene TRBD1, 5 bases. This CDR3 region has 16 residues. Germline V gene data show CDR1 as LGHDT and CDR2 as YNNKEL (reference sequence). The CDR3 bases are TGTGCCAGCAGCCAAGATTATCAGGGAAAGAAAAGCATTCAGTACTTC. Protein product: CASSQDYQGKKSIQYF. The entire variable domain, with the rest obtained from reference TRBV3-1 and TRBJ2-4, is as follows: DTAVSQTPKYLVTQMGNDKSIKCEQNLGHDTMYWYKQDSKKFLKIMFSYNNKELIINETVPNRFSPKSPDKAHLNLHINSLELGDSAVYFCASSQDYQGKKSIQYFGAGTRLSVL.

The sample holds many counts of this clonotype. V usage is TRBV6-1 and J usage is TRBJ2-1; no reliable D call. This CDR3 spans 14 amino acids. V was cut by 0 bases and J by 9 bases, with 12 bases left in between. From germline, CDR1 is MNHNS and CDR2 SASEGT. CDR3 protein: CASSEAAAGGEQFF. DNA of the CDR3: TGTGCCAGCAGTGAAGCGGCGGCAGGCGGTGAGCAGTTCTTC.

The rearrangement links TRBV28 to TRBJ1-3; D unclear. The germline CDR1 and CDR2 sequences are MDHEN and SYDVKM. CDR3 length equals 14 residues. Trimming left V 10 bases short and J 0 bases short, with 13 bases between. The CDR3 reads CATEGPGSGNTIYF. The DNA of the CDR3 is TGTGCCACCGAAGGACCGGGCTCTGGAAACACCATATATTTT.

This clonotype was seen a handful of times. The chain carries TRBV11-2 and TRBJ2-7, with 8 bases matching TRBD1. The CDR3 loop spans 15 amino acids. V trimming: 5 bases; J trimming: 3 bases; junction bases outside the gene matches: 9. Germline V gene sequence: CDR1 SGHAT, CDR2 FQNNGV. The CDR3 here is CASSLGDRPIYEQYF. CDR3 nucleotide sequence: TGTGCCAGCAGCCTGGGGGACAGGCCCATCTACGAGCAGTACTTC.

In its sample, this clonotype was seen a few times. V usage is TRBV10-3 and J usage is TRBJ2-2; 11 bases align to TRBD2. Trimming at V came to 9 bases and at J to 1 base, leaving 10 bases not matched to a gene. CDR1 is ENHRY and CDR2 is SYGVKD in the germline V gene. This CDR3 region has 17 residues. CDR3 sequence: CAMALTGTSGNTGELFF. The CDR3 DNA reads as TGTGCCATGGCCCTAACCGGGACTAGCGGGAACACCGGGGAGCTGTTTTTT.

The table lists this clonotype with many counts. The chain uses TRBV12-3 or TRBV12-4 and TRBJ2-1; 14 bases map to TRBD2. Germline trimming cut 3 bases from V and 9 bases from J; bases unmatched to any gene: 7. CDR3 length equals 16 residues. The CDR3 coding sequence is TGTGCCAGCAGTTTTCAGGGGACTAGCGGGAGTATTGAGCAGTTCTTC. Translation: CASSFQGTSGSIEQFF.

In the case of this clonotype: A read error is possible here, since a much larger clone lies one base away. CDR3 nucleotide sequence: TGTGCCAACAGTCCGAGTGACACTCCCTATCAGCCCCAGCATTTT. Protein sequence: CANSPSDTPYQPQHF. The V call is TRBV2, the J call TRBJ1-5; D is uncertain. This CDR3 is 15 amino acids long. From germline, CDR1 is SNHLY and CDR2 FYNNEI.

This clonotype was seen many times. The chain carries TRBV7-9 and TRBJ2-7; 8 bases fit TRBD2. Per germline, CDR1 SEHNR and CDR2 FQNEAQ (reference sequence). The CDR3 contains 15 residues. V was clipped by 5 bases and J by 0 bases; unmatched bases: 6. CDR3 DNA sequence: TGTGCCAGCAGCCTTAGCGGGGCTAGCTCCTACGAGCAGTACTTC. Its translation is CASSLSGASSYEQYF.

The CDR3 region is CASSVGQGAHEQYF. The DNA for the CDR3 is TGTGCCAGCAGCGTAGGCCAGGGGGCCCACGAGCAGTACTTC. The J gene is TRBJ2-7, the V gene TRBV9; 8 positions match TRBD1. Germline CDR1 and CDR2: SGDLS and YYNGEE. Trimming took 0 bases from V and 5 from J; bases not matched to a gene: 4. The CDR3 consists of 14 residues.

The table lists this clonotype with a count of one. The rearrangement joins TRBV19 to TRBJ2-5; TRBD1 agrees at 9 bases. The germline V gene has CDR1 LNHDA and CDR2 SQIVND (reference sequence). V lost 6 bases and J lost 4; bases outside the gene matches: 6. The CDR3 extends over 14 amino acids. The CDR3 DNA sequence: TGTGCCAGTAGACCACAGGGGGCAAGAGAGACCCAGTACTTC. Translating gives CASRPQGARETQYF. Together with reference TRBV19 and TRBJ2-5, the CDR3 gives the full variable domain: DGGITQSPKYLFRKEGQNVTLSCEQNLNHDAMYWYRQDPGQGLRLIYYSQIVNDFQKGDIAEGYSVSREKKESFPLTVTSAQKNPTAFYLCASRPQGARETQYFGPGTRLLVL.

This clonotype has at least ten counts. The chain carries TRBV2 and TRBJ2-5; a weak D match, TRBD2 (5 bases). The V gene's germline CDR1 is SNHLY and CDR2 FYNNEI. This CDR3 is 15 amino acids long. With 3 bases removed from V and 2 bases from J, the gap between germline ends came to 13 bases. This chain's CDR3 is CASSDRTGRQETQYF. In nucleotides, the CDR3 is TGTGCCAGCAGTGACCGTACGGGAAGACAAGAGACCCAGTACTTC. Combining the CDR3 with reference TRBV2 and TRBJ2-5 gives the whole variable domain EPEVTQTPSHQVTQMGQEVILRCVPISNHLYFYWYRQILGQKVEFLVSFYNNEISEKSEIFDDQFSVERPDGSNFTLKIRSTKLEDSAMYFCASSDRTGRQETQYFGPGTRLLVL.

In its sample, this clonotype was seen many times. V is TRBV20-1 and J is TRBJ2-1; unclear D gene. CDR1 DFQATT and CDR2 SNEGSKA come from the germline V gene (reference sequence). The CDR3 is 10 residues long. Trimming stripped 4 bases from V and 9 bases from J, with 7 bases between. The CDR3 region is CSATRLEQFF. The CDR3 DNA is TGCAGTGCTACTCGTCTTGAGCAGTTCTTC.

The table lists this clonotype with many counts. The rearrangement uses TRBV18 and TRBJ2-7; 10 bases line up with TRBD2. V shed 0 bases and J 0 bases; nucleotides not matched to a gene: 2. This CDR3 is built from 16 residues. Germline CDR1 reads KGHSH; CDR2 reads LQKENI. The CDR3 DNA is TGTGCCAGCTCACCACCATCTAGCGGGAGCTCCTACGAGCAGTACTTC. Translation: CASSPPSSGSSYEQYF.

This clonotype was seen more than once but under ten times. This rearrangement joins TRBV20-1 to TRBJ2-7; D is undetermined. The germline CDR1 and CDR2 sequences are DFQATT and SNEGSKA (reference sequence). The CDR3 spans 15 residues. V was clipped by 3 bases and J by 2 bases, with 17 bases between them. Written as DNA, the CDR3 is TGCAGTGCTAGCGGAAAGAACAATAGGGCCTACGAGCAGTACTTC. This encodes CSASGKNNRAYEQYF.

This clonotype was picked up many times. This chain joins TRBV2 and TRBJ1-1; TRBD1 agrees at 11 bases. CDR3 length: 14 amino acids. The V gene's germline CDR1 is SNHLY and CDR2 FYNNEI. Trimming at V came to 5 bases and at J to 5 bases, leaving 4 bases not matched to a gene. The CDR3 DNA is TGTGCCAGCAGTTGGACAGGGGGCGCGACTGAAGCTTTCTTT. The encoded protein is CASSWTGGATEAFF.

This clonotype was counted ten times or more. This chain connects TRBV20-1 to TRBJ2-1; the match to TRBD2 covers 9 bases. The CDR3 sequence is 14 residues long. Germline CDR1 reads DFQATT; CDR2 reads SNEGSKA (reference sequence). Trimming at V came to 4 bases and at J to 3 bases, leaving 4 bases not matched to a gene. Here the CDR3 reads CSANSGSHYNEQFF. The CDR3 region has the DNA TGCAGTGCTAATAGCGGGAGTCACTACAATGAGCAGTTCTTC.

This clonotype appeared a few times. CDR3 in DNA: TGTGCCAGCAGCCACATGACAGGGTGGTCAACTGAAGCTTTCTTT. Residues: CASSHMTGWSTEAFF. The gene calls are TRBV7-6 and TRBJ1-1; 7 positions match TRBD1. The CDR3 contains 15 residues. J gave up 5 bases and V 5 bases, and 11 bases lay outside the gene matches. CDR1 SGHVS and CDR2 FNYEAQ come from the germline V gene.

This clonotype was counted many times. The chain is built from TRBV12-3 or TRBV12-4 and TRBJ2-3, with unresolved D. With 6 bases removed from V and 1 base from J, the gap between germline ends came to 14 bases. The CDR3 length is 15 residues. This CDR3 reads CASSPSSSRTDTQYF. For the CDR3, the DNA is TGTGCCAGCAGCCCCTCGTCGAGCCGCACAGATACGCAGTATTTT.

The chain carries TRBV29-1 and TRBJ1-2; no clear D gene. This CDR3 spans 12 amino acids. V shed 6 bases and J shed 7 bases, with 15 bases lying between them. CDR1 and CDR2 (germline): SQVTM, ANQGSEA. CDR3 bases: TGCAGCGTCTCCGGCACAGAGGGTGGCTACACCTTC. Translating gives CSVSGTEGGYTF.

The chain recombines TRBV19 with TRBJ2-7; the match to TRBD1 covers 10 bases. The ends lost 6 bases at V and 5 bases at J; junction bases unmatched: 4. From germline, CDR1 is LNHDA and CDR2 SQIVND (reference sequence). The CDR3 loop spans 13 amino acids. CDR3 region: CASRGTGVHEQYF. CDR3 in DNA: TGTGCCAGTAGGGGGACAGGGGTCCACGAGCAGTACTTC.

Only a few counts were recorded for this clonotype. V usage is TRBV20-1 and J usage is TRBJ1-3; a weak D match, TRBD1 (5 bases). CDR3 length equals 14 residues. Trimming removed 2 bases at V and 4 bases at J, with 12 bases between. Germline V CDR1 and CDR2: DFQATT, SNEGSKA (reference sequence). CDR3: CSARPRDFGNTIYF. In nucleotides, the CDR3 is TGCAGTGCTAGACCCAGGGACTTCGGAAACACCATATATTTT.

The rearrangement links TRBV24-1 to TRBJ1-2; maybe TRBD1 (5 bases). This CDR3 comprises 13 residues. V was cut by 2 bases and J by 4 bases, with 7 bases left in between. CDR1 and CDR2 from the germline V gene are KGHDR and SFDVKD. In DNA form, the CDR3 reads TGTGCCACCAGTGATTCGGGGGTCTATGGCTACACCTTC. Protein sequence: CATSDSGVYGYTF.

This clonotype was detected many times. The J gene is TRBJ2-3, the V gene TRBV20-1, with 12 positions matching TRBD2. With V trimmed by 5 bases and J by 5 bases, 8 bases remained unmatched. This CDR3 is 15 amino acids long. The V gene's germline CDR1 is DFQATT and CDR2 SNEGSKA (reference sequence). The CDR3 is CSAPGLAGSIDTQYF. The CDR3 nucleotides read TGCAGTGCTCCAGGACTAGCGGGATCAATAGATACGCAGTATTTT.

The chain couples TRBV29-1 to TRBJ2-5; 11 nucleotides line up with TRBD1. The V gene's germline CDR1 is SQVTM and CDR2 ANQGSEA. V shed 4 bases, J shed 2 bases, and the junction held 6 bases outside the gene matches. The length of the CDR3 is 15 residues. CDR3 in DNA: TGCAGCGTTGGGTTGGGGACAGGGGGGCAAGAGACCCAGTACTTC. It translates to CSVGLGTGGQETQYF.

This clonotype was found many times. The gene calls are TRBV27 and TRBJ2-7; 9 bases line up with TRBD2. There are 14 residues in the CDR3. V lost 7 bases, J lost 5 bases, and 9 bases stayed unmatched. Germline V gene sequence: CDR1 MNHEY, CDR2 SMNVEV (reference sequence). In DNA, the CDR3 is TGTGCCAGCAAAGATTCTAGCGGGAACGACGAGCAGTACTTC. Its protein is CASKDSSGNDEQYF.

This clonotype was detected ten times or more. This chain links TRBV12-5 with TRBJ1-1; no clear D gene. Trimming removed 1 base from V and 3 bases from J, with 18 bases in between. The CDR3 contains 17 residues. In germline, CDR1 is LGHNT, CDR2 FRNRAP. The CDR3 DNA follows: TGTGCTAGTGGTTTGGCACGAAAGGAGGCAGTGGACACTGAAGCTTTCTTT. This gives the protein CASGLARKEAVDTEAFF.